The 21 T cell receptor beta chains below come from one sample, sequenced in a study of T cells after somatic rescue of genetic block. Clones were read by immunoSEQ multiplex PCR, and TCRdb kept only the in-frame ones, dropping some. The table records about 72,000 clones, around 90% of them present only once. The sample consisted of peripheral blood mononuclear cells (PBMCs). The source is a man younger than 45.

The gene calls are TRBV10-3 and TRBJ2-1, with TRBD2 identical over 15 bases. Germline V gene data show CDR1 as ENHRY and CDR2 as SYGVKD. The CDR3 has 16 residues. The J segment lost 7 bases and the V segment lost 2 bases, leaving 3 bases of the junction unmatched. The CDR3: CAISEPGTSGRNEQFF. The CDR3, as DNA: TGTGCCATCAGTGAGCCCGGGACTAGCGGGAGGAATGAGCAGTTCTTC.

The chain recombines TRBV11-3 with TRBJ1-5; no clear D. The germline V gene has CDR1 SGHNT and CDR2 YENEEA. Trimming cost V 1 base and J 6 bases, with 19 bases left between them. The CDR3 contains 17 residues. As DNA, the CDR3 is TGTGCCAGCAGCTTAGCCAAGGGTCCTTCTGGCCCTCAGCCCCAGCATTTT. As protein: CASSLAKGPSGPQPQHF.

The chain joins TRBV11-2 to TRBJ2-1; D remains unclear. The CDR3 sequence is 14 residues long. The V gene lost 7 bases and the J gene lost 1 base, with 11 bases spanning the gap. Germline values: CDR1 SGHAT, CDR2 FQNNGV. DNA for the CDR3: TGTGCCAGCACCCCCACATCTTCCTACAATGAGCAGTTCTTC. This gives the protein CASTPTSSYNEQFF.

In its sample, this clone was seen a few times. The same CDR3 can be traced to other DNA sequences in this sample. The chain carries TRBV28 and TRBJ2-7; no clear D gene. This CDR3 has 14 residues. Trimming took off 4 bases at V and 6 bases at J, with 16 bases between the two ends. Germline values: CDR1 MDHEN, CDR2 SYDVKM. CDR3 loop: CASSSPPGSREQYF. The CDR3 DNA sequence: TGTGCCAGCAGTTCCCCCCCCGGATCGCGCGAGCAGTACTTC.

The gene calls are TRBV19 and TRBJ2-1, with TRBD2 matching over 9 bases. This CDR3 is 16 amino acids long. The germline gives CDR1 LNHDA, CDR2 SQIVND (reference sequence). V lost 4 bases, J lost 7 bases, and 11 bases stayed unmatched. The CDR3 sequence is CASSTGTSPAKNEQFF. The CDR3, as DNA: TGTGCCAGTAGTACGGGGACTAGCCCGGCCAAGAATGAGCAGTTCTTC.

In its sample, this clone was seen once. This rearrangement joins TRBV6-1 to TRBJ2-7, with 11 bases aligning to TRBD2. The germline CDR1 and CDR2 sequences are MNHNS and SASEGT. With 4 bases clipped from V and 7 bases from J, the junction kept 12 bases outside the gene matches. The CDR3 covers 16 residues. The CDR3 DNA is TGTGCCAGCAGTGCCCTAGTAGCGGGGGGGAGAGTTGAGCAGTACTTC. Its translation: CASSALVAGGRVEQYF.

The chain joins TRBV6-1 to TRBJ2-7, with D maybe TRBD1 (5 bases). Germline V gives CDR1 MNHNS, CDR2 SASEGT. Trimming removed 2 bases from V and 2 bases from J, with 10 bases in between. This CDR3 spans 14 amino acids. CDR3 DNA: TGTGCCAGCAGTGAATATGACAGTCCCTACGAGCAGTACTTC. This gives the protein CASSEYDSPYEQYF.

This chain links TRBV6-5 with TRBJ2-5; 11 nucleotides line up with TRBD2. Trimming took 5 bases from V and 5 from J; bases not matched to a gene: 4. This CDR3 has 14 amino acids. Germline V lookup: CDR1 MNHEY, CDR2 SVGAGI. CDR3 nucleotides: TGTGCCAGCAGTGCTAGCGGGGGGAGGGAGACCCAGTACTTC. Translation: CASSASGGRETQYF.

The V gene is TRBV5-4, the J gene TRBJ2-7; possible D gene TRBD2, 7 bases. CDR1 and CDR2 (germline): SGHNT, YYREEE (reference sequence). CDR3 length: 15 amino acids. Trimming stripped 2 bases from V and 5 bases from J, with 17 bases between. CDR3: CASSLGLGTRDEQYF. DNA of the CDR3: TGTGCCAGCAGCTTAGGACTAGGGACAAGGGACGAGCAGTACTTC.

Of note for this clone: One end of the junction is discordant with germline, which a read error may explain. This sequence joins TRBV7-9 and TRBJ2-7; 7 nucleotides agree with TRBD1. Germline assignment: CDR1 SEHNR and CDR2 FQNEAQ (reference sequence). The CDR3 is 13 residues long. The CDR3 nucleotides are TGTGCCGGCAGCCTCGGACAGGTCTACGAGCAGTACTTC. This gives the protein CAGSLGQVYEQYF.

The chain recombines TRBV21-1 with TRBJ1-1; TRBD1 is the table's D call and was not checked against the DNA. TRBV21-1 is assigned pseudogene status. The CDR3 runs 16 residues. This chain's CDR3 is CASSKADRELNTEAFF. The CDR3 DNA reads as TGTGCCAGCAGCAAAGCGGACAGGGAATTGAACACTGAAGCTTTCTTT.

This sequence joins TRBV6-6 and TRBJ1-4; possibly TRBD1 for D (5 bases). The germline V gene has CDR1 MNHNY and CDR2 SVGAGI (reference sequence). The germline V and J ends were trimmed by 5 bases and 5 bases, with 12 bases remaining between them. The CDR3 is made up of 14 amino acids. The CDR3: CASSRQSRNEKLFF. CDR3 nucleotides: TGTGCCAGCAGTCGACAGAGTAGGAATGAAAAACTGTTTTTT.

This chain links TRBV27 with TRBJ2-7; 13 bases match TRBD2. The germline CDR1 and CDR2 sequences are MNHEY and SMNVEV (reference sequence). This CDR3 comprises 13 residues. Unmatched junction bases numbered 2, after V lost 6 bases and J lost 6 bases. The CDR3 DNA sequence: TGTGCCAGCAGGACTAGCGGGGGGTTCGAGCAGTACTTC. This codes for CASRTSGGFEQYF.

The CDR3 DNA reads TGTGCCAGCAGCTCCTTGGGACCGGGGGATGAAAAACTGTTTTTT. It codes for CASSSLGPGDEKLFF. The chain employs TRBV27 and TRBJ1-4; D possibly corresponds to TRBD1 (5 bases). Germline CDR1 and CDR2: MNHEY and SMNVEV (reference sequence). The CDR3 covers 15 residues. Between the trimmed V and J ends, which lost 6 bases and 6 bases, there was a span of 17 bases. The full variable domain, its missing parts supplied by reference TRBV27 and TRBJ1-4, is EAQVTQNPRYLITVTGKKLTVTCSQNMNHEYMSWYRQDPGLGLRQIYYSMNVEVTDKGDVPEGYKVSRKEKRNFPLILESPSPNQTSLYFCASSSLGPGDEKLFFGSGTQLSVL.

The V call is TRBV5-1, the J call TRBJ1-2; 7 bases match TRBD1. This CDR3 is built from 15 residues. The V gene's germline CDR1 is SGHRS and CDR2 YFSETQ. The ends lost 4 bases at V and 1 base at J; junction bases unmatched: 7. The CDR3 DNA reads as TGCGCCAGCAGCATCGGACAGGCCAGTAACTATGGCTACACCTTC. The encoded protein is CASSIGQASNYGYTF.

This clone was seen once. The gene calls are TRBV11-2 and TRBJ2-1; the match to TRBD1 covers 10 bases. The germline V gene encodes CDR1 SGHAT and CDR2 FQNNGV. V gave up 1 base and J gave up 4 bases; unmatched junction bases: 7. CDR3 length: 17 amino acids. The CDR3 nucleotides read TGTGCCAGCAGCTTAGCCCCCTGGGACAGGGGTTACAATGAGCAGTTCTTC. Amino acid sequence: CASSLAPWDRGYNEQFF. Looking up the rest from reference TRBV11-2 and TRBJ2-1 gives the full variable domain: EAGVAQSPRYKIIEKRQSVAFWCNPISGHATLYWYQQILGQGPKLLIQFQNNGVVDDSQLPKDRFSAERLKGVDSTLKIQPAKLEDSAVYLCASSLAPWDRGYNEQFFGPGTRLTVL.

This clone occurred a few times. The CDR3: CASSLGFLETQYF. In DNA form, the CDR3 reads TGTGCCAGCAGCTTAGGATTTCTGGAGACCCAGTACTTC. The V gene is TRBV7-2, the J gene TRBJ2-5, with D unclear. V was clipped by 1 base and J by 5 bases, with 8 bases between them. CDR1 is SGHTA, CDR2 FQGNSA, per germline. The CDR3 spans 13 residues.

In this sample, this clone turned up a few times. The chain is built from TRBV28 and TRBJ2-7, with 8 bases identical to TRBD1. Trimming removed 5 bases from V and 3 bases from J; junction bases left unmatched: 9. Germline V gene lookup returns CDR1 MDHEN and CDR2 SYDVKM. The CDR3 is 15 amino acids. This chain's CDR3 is CASSTHTGGSYEQYF. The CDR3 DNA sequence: TGTGCCAGCAGTACCCATACAGGGGGGAGCTACGAGCAGTACTTC.

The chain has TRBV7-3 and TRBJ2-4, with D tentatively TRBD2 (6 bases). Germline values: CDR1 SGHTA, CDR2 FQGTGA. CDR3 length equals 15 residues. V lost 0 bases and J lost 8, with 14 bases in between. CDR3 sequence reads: CASSLTGAREDIQYF. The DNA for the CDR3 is TGTGCCAGCAGCTTAACGGGTGCCAGGGAGGACATTCAGTACTTC.

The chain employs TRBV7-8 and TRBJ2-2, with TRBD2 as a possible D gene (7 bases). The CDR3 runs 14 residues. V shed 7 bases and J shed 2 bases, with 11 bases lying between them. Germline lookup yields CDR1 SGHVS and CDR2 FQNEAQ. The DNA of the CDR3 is TGTGCCAGCACGGGGGGCGTTAACACCGGGGAGCTGTTTTTT. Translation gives CASTGGVNTGELFF.

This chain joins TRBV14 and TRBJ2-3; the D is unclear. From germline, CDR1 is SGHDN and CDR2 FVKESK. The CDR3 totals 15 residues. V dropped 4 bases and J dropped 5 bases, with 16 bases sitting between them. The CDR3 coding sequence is TGTGCCAGCAGCCGAGGCCTACGAAGGGAAGATACGCAGTATTTT. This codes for CASSRGLRREDTQYF.